This TCR beta chain is drawn from a study of control samples from healthy donors and cancer patients. Using immunoSEQ multiplex PCR, the repertoire was profiled, and TCRdb retains in-frame clones only, with some absent. The table has 100,000 to 150,000 clones, approximately 87% seen once. The origin of this receptor is a man in his 60s in good health. Sequenced: blood.

The CDR3 DNA follows: TGTGCCAGTAGTACTTCCCGGGATCCGCACACTGAAGCTTTCTTT. Translating gives CASSTSRDPHTEAFF. The chain employs TRBV19 and TRBJ1-1, with D unresolved. CDR3 length: 15 residues. V lost 4 bases and J 3 bases, leaving 15 bases between the germline ends. CDR1 is LNHDA, CDR2 SQIVND, per germline (reference sequence).